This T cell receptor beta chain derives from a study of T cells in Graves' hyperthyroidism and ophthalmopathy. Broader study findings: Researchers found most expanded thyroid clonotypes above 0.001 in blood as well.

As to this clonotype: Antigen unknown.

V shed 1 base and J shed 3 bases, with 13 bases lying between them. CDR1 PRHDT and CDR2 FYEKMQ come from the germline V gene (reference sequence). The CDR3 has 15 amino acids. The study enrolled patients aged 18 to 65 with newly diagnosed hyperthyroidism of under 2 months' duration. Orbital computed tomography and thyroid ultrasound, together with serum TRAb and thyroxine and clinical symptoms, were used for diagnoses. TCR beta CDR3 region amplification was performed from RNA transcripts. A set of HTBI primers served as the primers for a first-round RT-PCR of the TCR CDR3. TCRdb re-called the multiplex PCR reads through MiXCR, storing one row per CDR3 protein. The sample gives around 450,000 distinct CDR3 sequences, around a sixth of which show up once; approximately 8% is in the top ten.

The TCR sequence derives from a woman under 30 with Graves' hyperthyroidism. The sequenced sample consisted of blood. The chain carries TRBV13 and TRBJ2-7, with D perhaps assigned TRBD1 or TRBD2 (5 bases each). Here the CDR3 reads CASSLALGASYEQYF. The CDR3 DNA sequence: TGTGCCAGCAGCTTAGCACTAGGGGCGAGCTACGAGCAGTACTTC. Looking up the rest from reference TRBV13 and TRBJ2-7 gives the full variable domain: AAGVIQSPRHLIKEKRETATLKCYPIPRHDTVYWYQQGPGQDPQFLISFYEKMQSDKGSIPDRFSAQQFSDYHSELNMSSLELGDSALYFCASSLALGASYEQYFGPGTRLTVT.